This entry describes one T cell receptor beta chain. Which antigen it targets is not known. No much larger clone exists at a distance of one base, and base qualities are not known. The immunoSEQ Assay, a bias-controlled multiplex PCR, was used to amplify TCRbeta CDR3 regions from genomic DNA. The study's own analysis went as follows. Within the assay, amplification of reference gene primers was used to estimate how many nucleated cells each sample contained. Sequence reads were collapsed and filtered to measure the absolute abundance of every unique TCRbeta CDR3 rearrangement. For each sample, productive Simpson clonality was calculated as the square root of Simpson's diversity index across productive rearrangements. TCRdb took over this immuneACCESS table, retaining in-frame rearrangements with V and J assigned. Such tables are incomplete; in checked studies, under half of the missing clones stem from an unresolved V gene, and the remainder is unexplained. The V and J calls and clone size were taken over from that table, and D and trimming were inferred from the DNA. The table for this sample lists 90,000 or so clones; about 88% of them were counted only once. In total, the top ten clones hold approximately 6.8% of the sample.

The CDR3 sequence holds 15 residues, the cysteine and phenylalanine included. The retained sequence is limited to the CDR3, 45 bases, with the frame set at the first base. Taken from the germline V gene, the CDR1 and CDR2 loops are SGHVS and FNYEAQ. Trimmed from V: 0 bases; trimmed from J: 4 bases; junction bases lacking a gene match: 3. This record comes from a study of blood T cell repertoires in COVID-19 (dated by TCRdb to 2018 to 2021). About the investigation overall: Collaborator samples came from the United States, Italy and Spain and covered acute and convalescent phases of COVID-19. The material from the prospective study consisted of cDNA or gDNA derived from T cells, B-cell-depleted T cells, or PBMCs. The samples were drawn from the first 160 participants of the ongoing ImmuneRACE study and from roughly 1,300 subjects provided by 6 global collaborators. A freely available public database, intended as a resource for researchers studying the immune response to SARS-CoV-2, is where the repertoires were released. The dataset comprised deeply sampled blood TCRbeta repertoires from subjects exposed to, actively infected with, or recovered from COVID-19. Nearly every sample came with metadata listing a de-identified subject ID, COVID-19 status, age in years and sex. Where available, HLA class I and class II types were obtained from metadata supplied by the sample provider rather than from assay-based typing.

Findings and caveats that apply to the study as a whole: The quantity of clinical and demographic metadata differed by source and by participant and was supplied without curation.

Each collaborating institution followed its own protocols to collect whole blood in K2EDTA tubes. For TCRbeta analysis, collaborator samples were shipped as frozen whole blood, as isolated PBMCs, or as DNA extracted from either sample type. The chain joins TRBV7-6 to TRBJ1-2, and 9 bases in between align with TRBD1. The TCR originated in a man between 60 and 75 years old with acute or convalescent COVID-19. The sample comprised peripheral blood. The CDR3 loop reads CASSLAEGQGYGYTF. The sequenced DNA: TGTGCCAGCAGCTTAGCGGAGGGACAGGGCTATGGCTACACCTTC.